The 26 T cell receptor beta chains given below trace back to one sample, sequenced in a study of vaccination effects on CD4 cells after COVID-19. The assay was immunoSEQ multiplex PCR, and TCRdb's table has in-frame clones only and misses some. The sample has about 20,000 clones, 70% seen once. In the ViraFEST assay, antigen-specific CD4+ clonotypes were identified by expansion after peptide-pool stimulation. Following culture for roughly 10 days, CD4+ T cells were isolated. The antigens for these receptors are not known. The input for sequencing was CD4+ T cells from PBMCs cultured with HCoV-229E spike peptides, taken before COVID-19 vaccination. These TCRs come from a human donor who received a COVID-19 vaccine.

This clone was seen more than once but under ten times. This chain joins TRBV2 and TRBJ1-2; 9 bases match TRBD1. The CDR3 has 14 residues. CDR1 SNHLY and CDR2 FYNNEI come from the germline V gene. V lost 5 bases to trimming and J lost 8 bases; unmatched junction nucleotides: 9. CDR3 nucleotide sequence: TGTGCCAGCAGTTTCACACAGGGGGCGCGGGGCTACACCTTC. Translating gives CASSFTQGARGYTF.

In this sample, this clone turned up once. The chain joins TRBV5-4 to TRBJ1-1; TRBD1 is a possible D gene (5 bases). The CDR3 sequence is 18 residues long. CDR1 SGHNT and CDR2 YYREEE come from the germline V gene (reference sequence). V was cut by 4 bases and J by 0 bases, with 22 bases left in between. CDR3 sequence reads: CASSQRDSASPLNTEAFF. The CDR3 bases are TGTGCCAGCAGCCAACGGGACTCCGCGAGCCCATTGAACACTGAAGCTTTCTTT.

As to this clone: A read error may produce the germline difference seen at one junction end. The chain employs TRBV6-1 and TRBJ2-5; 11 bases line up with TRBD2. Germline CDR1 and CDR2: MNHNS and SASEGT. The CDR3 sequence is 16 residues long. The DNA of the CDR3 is TGTGCCAGCACTGAAATGGCCTTAGCGGGAGGGTCCCCCCAGTACTTC. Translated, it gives CASTEMALAGGSPQYF.

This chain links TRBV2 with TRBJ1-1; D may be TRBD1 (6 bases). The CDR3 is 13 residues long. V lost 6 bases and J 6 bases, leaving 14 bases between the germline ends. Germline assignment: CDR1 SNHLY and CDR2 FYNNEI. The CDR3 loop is CASSWDTFAEAFF. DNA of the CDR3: TGTGCCAGCAGCTGGGACACGTTTGCTGAAGCTTTCTTT.

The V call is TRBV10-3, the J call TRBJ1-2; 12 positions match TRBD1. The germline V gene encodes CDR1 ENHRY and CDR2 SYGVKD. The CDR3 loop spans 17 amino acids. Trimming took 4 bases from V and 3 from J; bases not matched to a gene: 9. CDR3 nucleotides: TGTGCCATCAGTGCCCCGGGACAGGGGGCGACGGACTATGGCTACACCTTC. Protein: CAISAPGQGATDYGYTF.

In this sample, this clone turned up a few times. The CDR3 DNA reads TGTGCCAGCAGCTCCAGGGGGGTGGCAGATACGCAGTATTTT. Residues: CASSSRGVADTQYF. V usage is TRBV7-9 and J usage is TRBJ2-3; tentatively, D is TRBD1 (7 bases). Germline V gives CDR1 SEHNR, CDR2 FQNEAQ (reference sequence). With 4 bases removed from V and 4 bases from J, the gap between germline ends came to 12 bases. The CDR3 consists of 14 residues.

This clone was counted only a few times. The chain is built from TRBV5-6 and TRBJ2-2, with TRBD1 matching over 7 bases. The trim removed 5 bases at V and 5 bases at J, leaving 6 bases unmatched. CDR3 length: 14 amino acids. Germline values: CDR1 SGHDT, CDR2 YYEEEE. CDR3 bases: TGTGCCAGCAGGATGGGACAGCTTACCGGGGAGCTGTTTTTT. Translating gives CASRMGQLTGELFF.

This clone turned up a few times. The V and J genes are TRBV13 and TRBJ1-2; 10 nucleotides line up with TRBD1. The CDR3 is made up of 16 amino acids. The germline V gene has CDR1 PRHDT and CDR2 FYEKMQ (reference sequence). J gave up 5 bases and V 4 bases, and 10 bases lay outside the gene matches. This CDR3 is CASSSGGDRGPYGYTF. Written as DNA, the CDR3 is TGTGCCAGCAGCTCGGGAGGGGACAGGGGACCATATGGCTACACCTTC.

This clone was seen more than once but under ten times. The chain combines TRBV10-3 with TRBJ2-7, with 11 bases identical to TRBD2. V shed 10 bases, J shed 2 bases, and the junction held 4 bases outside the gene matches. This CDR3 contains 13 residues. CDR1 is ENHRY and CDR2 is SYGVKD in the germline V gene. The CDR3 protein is CATALAGAYEQYF. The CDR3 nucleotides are TGTGCCACCGCACTAGCGGGGGCCTACGAGCAGTACTTC.

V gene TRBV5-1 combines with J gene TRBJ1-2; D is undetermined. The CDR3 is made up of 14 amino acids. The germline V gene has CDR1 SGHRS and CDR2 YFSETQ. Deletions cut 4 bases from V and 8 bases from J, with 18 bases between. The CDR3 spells CASSRGRNAGGYTF. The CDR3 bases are TGCGCCAGCAGCCGTGGACGGAACGCCGGGGGCTACACCTTC.

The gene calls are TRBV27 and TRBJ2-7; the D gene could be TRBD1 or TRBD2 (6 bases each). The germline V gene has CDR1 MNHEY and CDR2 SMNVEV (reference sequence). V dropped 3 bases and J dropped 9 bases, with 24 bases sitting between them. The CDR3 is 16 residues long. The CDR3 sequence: CASSLSLSTGKAGQYF. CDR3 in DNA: TGTGCCAGCAGTTTGAGTCTCTCGACAGGCAAAGCGGGGCAGTACTTC.

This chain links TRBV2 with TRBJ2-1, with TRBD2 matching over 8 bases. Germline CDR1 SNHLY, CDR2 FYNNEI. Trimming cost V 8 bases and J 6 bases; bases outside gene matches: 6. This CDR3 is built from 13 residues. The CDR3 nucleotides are TGTGCCAGCGCAGGGCTAGCGGGCAATGAGCAGTTCTTC. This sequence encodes CASAGLAGNEQFF.

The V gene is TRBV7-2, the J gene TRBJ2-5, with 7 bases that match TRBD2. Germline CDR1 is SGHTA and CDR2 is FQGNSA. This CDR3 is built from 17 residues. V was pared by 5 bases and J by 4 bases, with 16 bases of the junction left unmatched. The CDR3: CASSRGELAGVRETQYF. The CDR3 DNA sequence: TGTGCCAGCAGCCGGGGGGAGTTGGCGGGAGTTAGAGAGACCCAGTACTTC.

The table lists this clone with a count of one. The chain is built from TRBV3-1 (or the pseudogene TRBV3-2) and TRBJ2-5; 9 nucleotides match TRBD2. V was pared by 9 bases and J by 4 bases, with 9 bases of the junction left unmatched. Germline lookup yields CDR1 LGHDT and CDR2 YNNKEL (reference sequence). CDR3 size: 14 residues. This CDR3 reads CASGGSTSGETQYF. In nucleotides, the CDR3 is TGTGCCAGTGGGGGGTCGACTAGCGGAGAGACCCAGTACTTC.

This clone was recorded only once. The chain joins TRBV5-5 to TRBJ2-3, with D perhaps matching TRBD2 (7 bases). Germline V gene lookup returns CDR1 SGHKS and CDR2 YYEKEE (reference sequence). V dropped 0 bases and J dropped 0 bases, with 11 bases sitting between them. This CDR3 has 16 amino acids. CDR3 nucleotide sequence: TGTGCCAGCAGCTTGGTCCGGGGGGCAAGCACAGATACGCAGTATTTT. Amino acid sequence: CASSLVRGASTDTQYF.

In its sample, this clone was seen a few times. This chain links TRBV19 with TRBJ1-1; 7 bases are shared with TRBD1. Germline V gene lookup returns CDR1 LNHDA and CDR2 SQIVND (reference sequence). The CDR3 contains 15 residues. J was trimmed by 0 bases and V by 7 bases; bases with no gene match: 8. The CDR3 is CASTKDRSLNTEAFF. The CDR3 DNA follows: TGTGCCAGTACCAAGGACAGGAGCCTGAACACTGAAGCTTTCTTT. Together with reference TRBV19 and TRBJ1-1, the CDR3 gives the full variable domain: DGGITQSPKYLFRKEGQNVTLSCEQNLNHDAMYWYRQDPGQGLRLIYYSQIVNDFQKGDIAEGYSVSREKKESFPLTVTSAQKNPTAFYLCASTKDRSLNTEAFFGQGTRLTVV.

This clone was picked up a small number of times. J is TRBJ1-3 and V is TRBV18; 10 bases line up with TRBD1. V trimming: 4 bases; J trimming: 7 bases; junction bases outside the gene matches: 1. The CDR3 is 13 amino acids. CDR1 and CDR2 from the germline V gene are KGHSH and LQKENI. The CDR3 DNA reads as TGTGCCAGCTCACAGGACAGGGGGAACACCATATATTTT. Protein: CASSQDRGNTIYF.

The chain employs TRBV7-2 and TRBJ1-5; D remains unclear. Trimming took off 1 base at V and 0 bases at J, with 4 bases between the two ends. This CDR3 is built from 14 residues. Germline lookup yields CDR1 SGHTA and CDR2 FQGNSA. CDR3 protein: CASSLEYSNQPQHF. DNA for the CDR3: TGTGCCAGCAGCTTAGAATATAGCAATCAGCCCCAGCATTTT.

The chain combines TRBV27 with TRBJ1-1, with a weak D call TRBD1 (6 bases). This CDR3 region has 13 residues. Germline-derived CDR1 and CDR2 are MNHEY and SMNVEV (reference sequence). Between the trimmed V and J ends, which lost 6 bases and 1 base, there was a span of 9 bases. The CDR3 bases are TGTGCCAGCAGGGTGACAGGGAACACTGAAGCTTTCTTT. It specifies CASRVTGNTEAFF.

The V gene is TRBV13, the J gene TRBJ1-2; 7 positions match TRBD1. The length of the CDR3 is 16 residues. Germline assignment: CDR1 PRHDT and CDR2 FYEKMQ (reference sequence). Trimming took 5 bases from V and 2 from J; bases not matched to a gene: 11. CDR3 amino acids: CASSARDSTTNYGYTF. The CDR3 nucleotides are TGTGCCAGCAGCGCCAGGGACAGTACAACAAACTATGGCTACACCTTC.

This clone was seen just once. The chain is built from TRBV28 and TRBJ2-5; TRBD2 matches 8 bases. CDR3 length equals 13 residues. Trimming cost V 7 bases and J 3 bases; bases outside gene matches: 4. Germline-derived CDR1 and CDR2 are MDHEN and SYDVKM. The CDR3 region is CASKSGGEETQYF. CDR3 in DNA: TGTGCCAGCAAATCGGGGGGGGAAGAGACCCAGTACTTC.

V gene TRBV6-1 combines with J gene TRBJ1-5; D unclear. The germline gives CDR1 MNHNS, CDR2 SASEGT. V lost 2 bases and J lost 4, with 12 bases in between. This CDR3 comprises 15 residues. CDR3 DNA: TGTGCCAGCAGTGAAAATCCCATTCGGAATCAGCCCCAGCATTTT. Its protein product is CASSENPIRNQPQHF.

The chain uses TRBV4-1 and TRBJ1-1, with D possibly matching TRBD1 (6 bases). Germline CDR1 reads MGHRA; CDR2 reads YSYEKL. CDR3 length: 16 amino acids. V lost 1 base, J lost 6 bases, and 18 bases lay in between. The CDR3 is CASSQGGGRKVAEAFF. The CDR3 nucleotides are TGCGCCAGCAGCCAAGGGGGGGGGCGGAAGGTGGCTGAAGCTTTCTTT.

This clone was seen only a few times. The CDR3 DNA reads as TGTGCCATCAGAGGTCAAGGAACCACTGAAGCTTTCTTT. It is translated as CAIRGQGTTEAFF. The chain uses TRBV10-3 and TRBJ1-1; D gene ambiguous. Trimming left V 6 bases short and J 4 bases short, with 12 bases between. The CDR3 totals 13 residues. Germline loops: CDR1 ENHRY, CDR2 SYGVKD.

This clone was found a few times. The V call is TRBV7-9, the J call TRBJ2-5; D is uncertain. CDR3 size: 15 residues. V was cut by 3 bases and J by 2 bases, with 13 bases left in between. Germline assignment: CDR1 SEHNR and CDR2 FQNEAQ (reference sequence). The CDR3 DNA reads TGTGCCAGCAGCTTTCAAGGGTGGCATCAAGAGACCCAGTACTTC. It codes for CASSFQGWHQETQYF.

The DNA of the CDR3 is TGTGCCAGTAGTATAGAGAAGCGGGAGGGAAATACGCAGTATTTT. It is translated as CASSIEKREGNTQYF. J is TRBJ2-3 and V is TRBV19; 10 bases map to TRBD2. The CDR3 runs 15 residues. Germline V gene lookup returns CDR1 LNHDA and CDR2 SQIVND (reference sequence). Losses at the gene ends were 0 bases for V and 7 bases for J; bases not matched to a gene: 4.